This T cell receptor (beta chain) originates from a study of T cell responses to AZD1222 COVID-19 vaccine. General study results and limits: The peak T cell response came first, and repertoires were sampled only after it. The study found vaccine-associated CD4 TCRs spanning spike, dominant at 160-218 and 743-854. Donors were mostly white British, more females; clonal diversity possibly underestimated.

This clone was observed a single time. The antigen remains unidentified. This CDR3 is built from 15 residues. Repertoires were generated with immunoSEQ multiplex PCR, while TCRdb's copy carries only in-frame clones and drops some. The sample has more than 120,000 clones, 90% seen once. The input for sequencing was peripheral blood, taken 28 days after the second AZD1222 dose. The chain carries TRBV21-1 and TRBJ1-1. TRBV21-1 is shown as a pseudogene. The clonotype originates from an adult who received the AZD1222 COVID-19 vaccine. In DNA, the CDR3 is TGTGCCAGCAGCAACCAAGAGGATGGAGACACTGAAGCTTTCTTT. This translates into CASSNQEDGDTEAFF.